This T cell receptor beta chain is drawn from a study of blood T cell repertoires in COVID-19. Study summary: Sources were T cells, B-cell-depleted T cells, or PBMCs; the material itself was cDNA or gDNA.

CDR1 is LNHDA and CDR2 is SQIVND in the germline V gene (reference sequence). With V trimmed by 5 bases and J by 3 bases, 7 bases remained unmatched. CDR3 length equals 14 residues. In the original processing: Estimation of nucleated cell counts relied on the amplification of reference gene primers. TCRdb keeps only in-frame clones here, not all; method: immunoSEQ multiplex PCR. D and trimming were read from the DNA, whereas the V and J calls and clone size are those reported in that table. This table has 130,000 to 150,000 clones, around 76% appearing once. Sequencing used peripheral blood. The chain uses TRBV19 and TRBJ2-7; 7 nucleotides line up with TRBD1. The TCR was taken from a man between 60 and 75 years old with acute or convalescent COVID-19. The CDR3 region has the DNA TGTGCCAGTAGTCAACAGGGGTTACTCTACGAGCAGTACTTC. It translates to CASSQQGLLYEQYF.